The present T cell receptor (beta chain) was sequenced within a study of shared clonotypes between healthy human individuals. Whole-study findings and limits: How much donors shared clonotypes was expected to be affected by sequencing depth.

Profiled with immunoSEQ multiplex PCR; TCRdb holds only in-frame clones, not every one. Among 650,000 to 700,000 clones listed, 90% were seen once. The CDR3 has 16 amino acids. After removal of 6 bases from V and 4 bases from J, the junction contained 6 bases not matched to a gene. Germline values: CDR1 LGHNT, CDR2 FRNRAP. Combination of CD45RO+ cells with CCR7-negative CD45RA+ TemRA cells was used for CD8 memory. A note on this clone: The antigen remains unidentified.

The clonotype was recovered from a young man in good health. Some clones in this sample may be carry-over from other donors' samples. The sample consisted of memory CD8+ T cells from PBMCs. Subset reported: CD45RO+ cells pooled with CCR7-negative TemRA cells. V and J are TRBV12-5 and TRBJ2-3; 14 nucleotides match TRBD2. The CDR3 spells CASGTGLAGGPDTQYF. The CDR3 DNA reads as TGTGCTAGTGGCACAGGACTAGCGGGAGGCCCAGATACGCAGTATTTT.